The 28 T cell receptor beta chains in this list originate from one sample, sequenced in a study of beta chain features in type 1 diabetes. The investigators reverse transcribed all of the isolated RNA, so they sequenced expressed TCRB transcripts. Libraries were prepared by immunoSEQ multiplex PCR; TCRdb keeps only in-frame clonotypes and omits some of them. The repertoire holds around 160,000 clones, with under 60% as singletons. What was sequenced was Tregs from blood. These receptors originate from a young man in good health.

This clone was observed a few times. The rearrangement uses TRBV7-9 and TRBJ2-7; D may be TRBD2 (5 bases). Germline loops: CDR1 SEHNR, CDR2 FQNEAQ (reference sequence). Deletions cut 5 bases from V and 5 bases from J, with 7 bases between. The CDR3 length is 11 residues. CDR3 in DNA: TGTGCCAGCAGCGCGAGGGACGAGCAGTACTTC. Translated, it gives CASSARDEQYF.

The chain uses TRBV6-1 and TRBJ2-2; 7 bases fit TRBD1. V trimming: 6 bases; J trimming: 1 base; junction bases outside the gene matches: 2. The CDR3 is made up of 14 amino acids. CDR1 MNHNS and CDR2 SASEGT come from the germline V gene. The CDR3 here is CASRRTGNTGELFF. DNA for the CDR3: TGTGCCAGCAGAAGGACAGGGAACACCGGGGAGCTGTTTTTT.

This clone occurred a few times. The chain uses TRBV18 and TRBJ2-3; TRBD1 agrees at 9 bases. This CDR3 contains 15 residues. Trimming took 3 bases from V and 4 from J; bases not matched to a gene: 5. CDR1 and CDR2 (germline): KGHSH, LQKENI. The CDR3 DNA is TGTGCCAGCTCACCCCAGGGACAGGGCGCAGATACGCAGTATTTT. Amino acids: CASSPQGQGADTQYF.

V gene TRBV6-5 combines with J gene TRBJ2-3; possible D gene TRBD1, 5 bases. The germline V gene has CDR1 MNHEY and CDR2 SVGAGI. Trimming stripped 6 bases from V and 1 base from J, with 11 bases between. This CDR3 spans 14 amino acids. CDR3 region: CASRTASGTDTQYF. CDR3 bases: TGTGCCAGCAGGACAGCCAGCGGCACAGATACGCAGTATTTT.

This clone has more than one count but fewer than ten. The chain couples TRBV5-4 to TRBJ2-5; D unclear. The CDR3 consists of 12 residues. Trimming removed 4 bases from V and 5 bases from J, with 9 bases in between. Germline CDR1 reads SGHNT; CDR2 reads YYREEE (reference sequence). CDR3 nucleotide sequence: TGTGCCAGCAGCACCTCCGGGGAGACCCAGTACTTC. Translated, it gives CASSTSGETQYF.

This clone came up a few times. This chain uses TRBV30 with TRBJ1-5; D call uncertain. Looked up from germline, CDR1 is GTSNPN and CDR2 is SVGIG (reference sequence). The CDR3 sequence is 15 residues long. Deletions cut 3 bases from V and 3 bases from J, with 15 bases between. CDR3 region: CAWRSPVVLNQPQHF. The CDR3 DNA sequence: TGTGCCTGGAGATCCCCGGTGGTCCTCAATCAGCCCCAGCATTTT.

This chain uses TRBV6-5 with TRBJ2-6, with TRBD2 as a possible D gene (6 bases). V was trimmed by 0 bases and J by 0 bases, leaving 6 bases between them. Germline V gene data show CDR1 as MNHEY and CDR2 as SVGAGI. CDR3 length: 16 residues. CDR3 protein: CASSYSGGSGANVLTF. CDR3 nucleotide sequence: TGTGCCAGCAGTTACTCGGGGGGCTCTGGGGCCAACGTCCTGACTTTC.

The J gene is TRBJ2-7, the V gene TRBV18; the match to TRBD1 covers 10 bases. The CDR3 contains 14 residues. Germline values: CDR1 KGHSH, CDR2 LQKENI. The V segment lost 3 bases and the J segment 5 bases; nucleotides outside the gene matches: 4. CDR3 bases: TGTGCCAGCTCACCGGGACAGGGGATAAACGAGCAGTACTTC. Residues: CASSPGQGINEQYF. Complete variable domain (other parts from reference TRBV18 and TRBJ2-7): NAGVMQNPRHLVRRRGQEARLRCSPMKGHSHVYWYRQLPEEGLKFMVYLQKENIIDESGMPKERFSAEFPKEGPSILRIQQVVRGDSAAYFCASSPGQGINEQYFGPGTRLTVT.

The genes are TRBV4-2 and TRBJ2-3; a weak D match, TRBD2 (7 bases). V lost 4 bases, J lost 2 bases, and 16 bases lay in between. From germline, CDR1 is LGHNA and CDR2 YNFKEQ. The length of the CDR3 is 16 residues. The CDR3: CASSRVGGAITDTQYF. The CDR3 region has the DNA TGTGCCAGCAGCCGCGTGGGGGGGGCCATCACAGATACGCAGTATTTT.

V is TRBV7-2 and J is TRBJ1-2; TRBD1 is a possible D gene (6 bases). The CDR3 is made up of 15 amino acids. Germline CDR1 is SGHTA and CDR2 is FQGNSA. Trimming took off 5 bases at V and 0 bases at J, with 13 bases between the two ends. CDR3 region: CASSETGQTNYGYTF. The CDR3 DNA reads as TGTGCCAGCAGCGAGACCGGACAGACTAACTATGGCTACACCTTC.

Concerning this clone itself: Relative to the germline gene, one junction end is altered; a read error may explain this. The chain recombines TRBV6-6 with TRBJ2-3, with D possibly TRBD2 on 6 matching bases. CDR3 size: 16 residues. Looked up from germline, CDR1 is MNHNY and CDR2 is SVGAGI (reference sequence). The CDR3 nucleotides read TGTGCCAGCAGTCCCAGTTACGCGGGACGCACCGATACGCAGTATTTT. Amino acids: CASSPSYAGRTDTQYF.

This clone showed up just a few times. The chain uses TRBV2 and TRBJ2-7; 9 nucleotides align to TRBD1. Trimming removed 6 bases from V and 9 bases from J; junction bases left unmatched: 15. The CDR3 has 15 amino acids. In germline, CDR1 is SNHLY, CDR2 FYNNEI. The CDR3 loop reads CASRGEGTGKIAQYF. CDR3 DNA sequence: TGTGCCAGCAGGGGAGAAGGGACAGGGAAAATCGCGCAGTACTTC. Full variable domain (rest looked up from reference TRBV2 and TRBJ2-7): EPEVTQTPSHQVTQMGQEVILRCVPISNHLYFYWYRQILGQKVEFLVSFYNNEISEKSEIFDDQFSVERPDGSNFTLKIRSTKLEDSAMYFCASRGEGTGKIAQYFGPGTRLTVT.

In DNA, the CDR3 is TGTGCCAGCAGTCCCCGGGTGAACACTGAAGCTTTCTTT. Encoded protein: CASSPRVNTEAFF. This rearrangement joins TRBV6-6 to TRBJ1-1, with D unresolved. Trimming took 5 bases from V and 0 from J, leaving 7 bases between them. CDR3 size: 13 residues. Germline lookup yields CDR1 MNHNY and CDR2 SVGAGI (reference sequence).

This clone appeared a few times. The chain recombines TRBV29-1 with TRBJ2-5, with D perhaps matching TRBD1 (5 bases). This CDR3 has 15 residues. Between the trimmed V and J ends, which lost 0 bases and 1 base, there was a span of 12 bases. Per germline, CDR1 SQVTM and CDR2 ANQGSEA. For the CDR3, the DNA is TGCAGCGTTGAAGATTGGGGCGGAACCCAAGAGACCCAGTACTTC. This codes for CSVEDWGGTQETQYF.

The gene calls are TRBV7-9 and TRBJ1-2; 7 bases are shared with TRBD1. V lost 1 base to trimming and J lost 0 bases; unmatched junction nucleotides: 8. The germline V gene encodes CDR1 SEHNR and CDR2 FQNEAQ (reference sequence). The CDR3 runs 17 residues. CDR3 region: CASSLVLGQLSNYGYTF. Written as DNA, the CDR3 is TGTGCCAGCAGCTTAGTGTTGGGACAGCTCTCTAACTATGGCTACACCTTC.

This clone appeared a few times. The J gene is TRBJ2-1, the V gene TRBV7-2; the match to TRBD2 covers 7 bases. The length of the CDR3 is 12 residues. V lost 3 bases, J lost 9 bases, and 2 bases stayed unmatched. Germline V gene data show CDR1 as SGHTA and CDR2 as FQGNSA. The CDR3 protein is CASSFRLAEQFF. Written as DNA, the CDR3 is TGTGCCAGCAGCTTTAGACTAGCTGAGCAGTTCTTC. The whole variable domain, filled in from reference TRBV7-2 and TRBJ2-1, reads GAGVSQSPSNKVTEKGKDVELRCDPISGHTALYWYRQSLGQGLEFLIYFQGNSAPDKSGLPSDRFSAERTGGSVSTLTIQRTQQEDSAVYLCASSFRLAEQFFGPGTRLTVL.

J is TRBJ2-1 and V is TRBV28, with 9 bases fitting TRBD2. V shed 6 bases and J 2 bases; nucleotides not matched to a gene: 5. Per the germline V gene, CDR1 is MDHEN and CDR2 is SYDVKM. The CDR3 has 15 amino acids. CDR3 sequence reads: CASSPSGIAYNEQFF. CDR3 in DNA: TGTGCCAGCAGCCCTAGCGGGATAGCCTACAATGAGCAGTTCTTC.

This chain joins TRBV11-1 and TRBJ2-7; 9 bases are shared with TRBD1. The CDR3 totals 15 residues. CDR1 and CDR2 (germline): SGHAT, FQDESV (reference sequence). The junction had 5 bases not matched to a gene; V was cut back by 5 bases and J by 0 bases. CDR3 nucleotide sequence: TGTGCCAGCAGCCCCGGGACAGGGTACTCCTACGAGCAGTACTTC. Translated: CASSPGTGYSYEQYF.

Only a few counts were recorded for this clone. This chain connects TRBV19 to TRBJ2-5; TRBD1 might be the D (5 bases). Gene TRBJ2-7 matches the end of the DNA better, so the J call may be wrong. Germline lookup yields CDR1 LNHDA and CDR2 SQIVND (reference sequence). The CDR3 is 14 amino acids. CDR3 DNA: TGTGCCAGTAGTATCGACAGTAACTTCTACGAGCAGTACTTC. It translates to CASSIDSNFYEQYF.

The chain is built from TRBV7-9 and TRBJ2-5, with D possibly matching TRBD1 (6 bases). V was cut by 3 bases and J by 3 bases, with 17 bases left in between. CDR1 is SEHNR and CDR2 is FQNEAQ in the germline V gene (reference sequence). The CDR3 is 16 amino acids. DNA of the CDR3: TGTGCCAGCAGCTTCCTGCCCCCGGGACACAAAGAGACCCAGTACTTC. Translating it yields CASSFLPPGHKETQYF. The variable domain in full, with the rest retrieved from reference TRBV7-9 and TRBJ2-5, is DTGVSQNPRHKITKRGQNVTFRCDPISEHNRLYWYRQTLGQGPEFLTYFQNEAQLEKSRLLSDRFSAERPKGSFSTLEIQRTEQGDSAMYLCASSFLPPGHKETQYFGPGTRLLVL.

The chain links TRBV4-3 to TRBJ2-7; D might be TRBD2 (5 bases). Per germline, CDR1 LGHNA and CDR2 YSLEER. The CDR3 totals 16 residues. Trimming stripped 0 bases from V and 6 bases from J, with 18 bases between. CDR3: CASSQDEGRFPSEQYF. The CDR3 DNA sequence: TGCGCCAGCAGCCAAGATGAGGGCAGGTTCCCGTCCGAGCAGTACTTC.

This rearrangement joins TRBV7-6 to TRBJ1-5; no definite D call. CDR1 and CDR2 (germline): SGHVS, FNYEAQ. CDR3 size: 16 residues. V was pared by 5 bases and J by 9 bases, with 23 bases between. CDR3 amino acids: CASSPLAPPTSGPQHF. CDR3 in DNA: TGTGCCAGCAGCCCCCTTGCCCCACCGACCTCAGGGCCCCAGCATTTT.

The V call is TRBV7-2, the J call TRBJ1-4, with 7 bases that match TRBD1. CDR3 length: 14 amino acids. V gave up 5 bases and J gave up 8 bases; unmatched junction bases: 8. CDR1 SGHTA and CDR2 FQGNSA come from the germline V gene. The CDR3 DNA follows: TGTGCCAGCAGCCCACAGGGGCTCGGGGAAAAACTGTTTTTT. This encodes CASSPQGLGEKLFF.

The rearrangement links TRBV5-5 to TRBJ1-2; D ambiguous. This CDR3 is built from 13 residues. The germline gives CDR1 SGHKS, CDR2 YYEKEE (reference sequence). The V end was cut by 1 base, the J end by 4 bases, with 8 bases between. CDR3 sequence: CASSLRFRYGYTF. CDR3 DNA: TGTGCCAGCAGCTTGCGGTTCCGCTATGGCTACACCTTC. Variable domain in full (rest from reference TRBV5-5 and TRBJ1-2): DAGVTQSPTHLIKTRGQQVTLRCSPISGHKSVSWYQQVLGQGPQFIFQYYEKEERGRGNFPDRFSARQFPNYSSELNVNALLLGDSALYLCASSLRFRYGYTFGSGTRLTVV.

V is TRBV11-2 and J is TRBJ2-1; 8 nucleotides match TRBD2. The V segment lost 1 base and the J segment 12 bases; nucleotides outside the gene matches: 2. This CDR3 is built from 12 residues. CDR1 is SGHAT and CDR2 is FQNNGV in the germline V gene. The CDR3 DNA follows: TGTGCCAGCAGCTTAGGTCGGGGGGGGCAGTTCTTC. It is translated as CASSLGRGGQFF.

The genes are TRBV7-3 and TRBJ1-6, with 7 bases matching TRBD1. V was pared by 7 bases and J by 6 bases, with 18 bases of the junction left unmatched. This CDR3 has 18 amino acids. Germline V lookup: CDR1 SGHTA, CDR2 FQGTGA. The chain's CDR3 is CASTSPLSGQSFNSPLHF. As DNA, the CDR3 is TGTGCCAGCACCTCTCCCCTATCGGGACAGTCGTTTAATTCACCCCTCCACTTT.

CDR3 residues: CASSPLRDAQGLDEQYF. The CDR3 region has the DNA TGTGCCAGCAGCCCCTTAAGAGATGCACAGGGGCTTGACGAGCAGTACTTC. The V call is TRBV5-4, the J call TRBJ2-7; 7 bases line up with TRBD1. With V trimmed by 4 bases and J by 5 bases, 18 bases remained unmatched. Looked up from germline, CDR1 is SGHNT and CDR2 is YYREEE (reference sequence). The CDR3 is 17 amino acids.

The rearrangement joins TRBV27 to TRBJ2-5; the match to TRBD1 covers 7 bases. The ends lost 3 bases at V and 3 bases at J; junction bases unmatched: 4. CDR3 size: 14 residues. Germline CDR1 is MNHEY and CDR2 is SMNVEV (reference sequence). In DNA form, the CDR3 reads TGTGCCAGCAGTTTCTTTACAGGGGAAGAGACCCAGTACTTC. This sequence encodes CASSFFTGEETQYF.